Included here is one T cell receptor (beta chain) sequence, with context. At least ten counts were recorded for this clonotype. This clone's antigen is unknown. No base quality information exists; no much larger clone differs at one position. These data come from a study of T cell repertoires in cytomegalovirus infection (dated by TCRdb to between 2018 and 2021). For the study in its entirety: Donor HLA type was relevant to the analysis, as public TCR beta signatures indicated carriage of CMV infection together with the matching HLA type.

TCRdb records Illumina HiSeq 1500 as the sequencer. TCRdb reprocessing: public reads trimmed at Q25 with fastp, clones called with MiXCR, in-frame beta chains kept. Entries that share a CDR3 protein sequence are merged under the most common genes and DNA. This sample holds some 170,000 distinct CDR3 sequences; approximately 17% were observed only once. The biggest ten clones account for under 30% of the sample. From the germline V gene, CDR1 is SGHVS and CDR2 is FQNEAQ. V is cut back by 4 bases and J by 4 bases, with 8 bases in the junction unmatched. The CDR3 starts with the cysteine, ends with the phenylalanine, and has 18 residues. Of all the DNA, just the CDR3 is kept, 54 bases in frame from base 1. Broader findings and caveats from the paper: In both this cohort and an independent cohort of 300 to 450 donors, the cumulative frequency of public TCR beta family members distinguished carriers of CMV infection plus the relevant HLA type. In the ex vivo response, HLA-C-restricted CMV-specific TCR beta clonotypes were dominant, and in two of eight donors the single most frequent clonotype came from this HLA-C-restricted group.

This clonotype was obtained from a human donor in good health (CMV status not recorded). Some clones in this sample may be carry-over from other donors' samples. The sequenced sample consisted of CD8+ T cells from PBMCs. This sequence uses TRBV7-8 and TRBJ2-2, with TRBD2 identical over 14 junction bases. For the CDR3, the sequence is CASSWGLAGDKGTGELFF. Here is the DNA: TGTGCCAGCAGCTGGGGACTAGCGGGGGACAAGGGCACCGGGGAGCTGTTTTTT.